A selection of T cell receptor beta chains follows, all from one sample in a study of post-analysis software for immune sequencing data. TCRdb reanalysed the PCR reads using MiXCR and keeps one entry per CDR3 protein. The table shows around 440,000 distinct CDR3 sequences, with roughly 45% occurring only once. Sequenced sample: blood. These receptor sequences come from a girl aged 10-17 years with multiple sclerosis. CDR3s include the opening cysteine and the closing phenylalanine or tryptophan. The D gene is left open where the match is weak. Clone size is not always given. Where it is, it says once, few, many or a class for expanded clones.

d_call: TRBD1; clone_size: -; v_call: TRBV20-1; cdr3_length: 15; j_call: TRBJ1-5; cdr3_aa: CSASSLDRVDQPQHF; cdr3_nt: TGCAGTGCTAGTTCCCTGGACAGGGTGGATCAGCCCCAGCATTTT
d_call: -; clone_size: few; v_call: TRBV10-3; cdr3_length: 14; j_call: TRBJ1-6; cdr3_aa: CAISTGDGNSPLHF; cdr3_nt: TGTGCCATCAGTACCGGGGACGGGAATTCACCCCTCCACTTT
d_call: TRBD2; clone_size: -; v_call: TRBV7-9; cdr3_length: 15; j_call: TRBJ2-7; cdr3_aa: CASSSPRAGDYEQYF; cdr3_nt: TGTGCCAGCAGCTCCCCCCGAGCGGGAGACTACGAGCAGTACTTC
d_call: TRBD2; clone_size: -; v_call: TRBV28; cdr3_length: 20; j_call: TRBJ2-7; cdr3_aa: CASIPGGQGRTSGRSHEQYF; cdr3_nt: TGTGCCAGCATCCCTGGGGGGCAGGGAAGAACTAGCGGGAGGTCTCACGAGCAGTACTTC
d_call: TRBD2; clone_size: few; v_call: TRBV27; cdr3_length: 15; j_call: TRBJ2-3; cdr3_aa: CASSWTGGLTDTQYF; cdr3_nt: TGTGCCAGCAGTTGGACGGGAGGGCTCACAGATACGCAGTATTTT
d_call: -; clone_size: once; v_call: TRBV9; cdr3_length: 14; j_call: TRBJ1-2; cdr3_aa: CASSVELGRSGYTF; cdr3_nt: TGTGCCAGCAGCGTAGAACTTGGGAGATCTGGCTACACCTTC
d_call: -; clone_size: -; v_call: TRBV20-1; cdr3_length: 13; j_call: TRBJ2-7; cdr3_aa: CSATRDGTYEQYF; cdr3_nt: TGCAGTGCTACAAGGGACGGTACCTACGAGCAGTACTTC
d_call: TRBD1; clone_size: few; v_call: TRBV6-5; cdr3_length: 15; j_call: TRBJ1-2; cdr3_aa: CASSLDRGYFYGYTF; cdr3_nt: TGTGCCAGCAGCTTGGACAGGGGGTATTTCTATGGCTACACCTTC
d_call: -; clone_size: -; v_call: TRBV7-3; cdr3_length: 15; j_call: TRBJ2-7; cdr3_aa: CASSPGGGTHYEQYF; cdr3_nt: TGTGCCAGCAGCCCAGGCGGCGGAACCCACTACGAGCAGTACTTC
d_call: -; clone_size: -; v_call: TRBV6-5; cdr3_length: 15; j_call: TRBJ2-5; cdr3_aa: CASSSRGLGEETQYF; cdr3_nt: TGTGCCAGCAGTTCCCGAGGCCTAGGGGAAGAGACCCAGTACTTC
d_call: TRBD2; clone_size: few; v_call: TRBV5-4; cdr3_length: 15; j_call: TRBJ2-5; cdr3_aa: CASSLRAGGEETQYF; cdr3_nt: TGTGCCAGCAGCTTGAGAGCGGGAGGGGAGGAGACCCAGTACTTC
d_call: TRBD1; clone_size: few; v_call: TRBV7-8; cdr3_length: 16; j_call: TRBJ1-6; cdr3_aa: CASSWRAGQGNSPLHF; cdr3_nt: TGTGCCAGCAGCTGGAGGGCCGGACAGGGAAATTCACCCCTCCACTTT
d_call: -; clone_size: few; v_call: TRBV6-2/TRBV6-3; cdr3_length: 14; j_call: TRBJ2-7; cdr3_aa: CASFQDGSEDEQYF; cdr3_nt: TGTGCCAGCTTTCAGGACGGATCCGAAGACGAGCAGTACTTC
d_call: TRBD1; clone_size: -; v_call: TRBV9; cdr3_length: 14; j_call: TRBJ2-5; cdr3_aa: CASSGDRLQETQYF; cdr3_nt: TGTGCCAGCAGCGGGGACAGGCTCCAAGAGACCCAGTACTTC
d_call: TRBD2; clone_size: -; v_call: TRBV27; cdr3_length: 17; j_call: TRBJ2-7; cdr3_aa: CASSLSRTSGLSYEQYF; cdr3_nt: TGTGCCAGCAGTTTATCGCGGACTAGCGGTCTATCCTACGAGCAGTACTTC
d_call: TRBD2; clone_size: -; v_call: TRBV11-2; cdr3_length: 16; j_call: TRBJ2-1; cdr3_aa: CTSSFELAGGYNEQFF; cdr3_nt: TGTACCAGCAGCTTCGAGTTAGCGGGAGGTTACAATGAGCAGTTCTTC
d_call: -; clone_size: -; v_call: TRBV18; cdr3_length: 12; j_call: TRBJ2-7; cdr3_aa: CASSPQGFEQYF; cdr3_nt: TGTGCCAGCTCACCACAGGGTTTCGAGCAGTACTTC
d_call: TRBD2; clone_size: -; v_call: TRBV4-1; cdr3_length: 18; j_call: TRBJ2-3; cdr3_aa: CASSRLGLAGGGSDTQYF; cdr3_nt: TGCGCCAGCAGCCGCCTGGGACTAGCGGGAGGTGGATCAGATACGCAGTATTTT
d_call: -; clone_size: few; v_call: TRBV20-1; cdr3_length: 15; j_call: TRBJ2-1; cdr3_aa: CSARGGGGALNEQFF; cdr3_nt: TGCAGTGCTAGAGGAGGCGGAGGGGCGTTGAATGAGCAGTTCTTC
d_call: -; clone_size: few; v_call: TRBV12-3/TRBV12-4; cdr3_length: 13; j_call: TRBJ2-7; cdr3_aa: CASSTLHGYEQYF; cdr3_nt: TGTGCCAGCAGTACTTTACACGGCTACGAGCAGTACTTC
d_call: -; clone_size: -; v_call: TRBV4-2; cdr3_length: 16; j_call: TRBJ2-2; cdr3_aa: CASSQARGTRGGELFF; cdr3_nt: TGTGCCAGCAGCCAAGCACGCGGGACCCGTGGAGGGGAGCTGTTTTTT
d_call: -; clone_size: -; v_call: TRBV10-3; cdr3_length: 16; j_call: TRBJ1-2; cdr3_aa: CAISEDSGRDNYGYTF; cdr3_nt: TGTGCCATCAGTGAAGATTCAGGCAGGGACAACTATGGCTACACCTTC
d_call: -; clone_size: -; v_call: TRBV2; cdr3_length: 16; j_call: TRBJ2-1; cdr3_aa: CASRRGSGDSYNEQFF; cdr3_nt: TGTGCCAGCAGGAGAGGGTCAGGGGACTCCTACAATGAGCAGTTCTTC
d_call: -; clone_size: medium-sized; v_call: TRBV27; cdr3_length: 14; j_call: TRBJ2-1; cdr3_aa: CASSLSASSFEQFF; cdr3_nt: TGTGCCAGCAGTTTATCGGCCTCGAGCTTCGAGCAGTTCTTC
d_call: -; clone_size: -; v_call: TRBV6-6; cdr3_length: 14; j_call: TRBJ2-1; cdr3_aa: CASSYGARYNEQFF; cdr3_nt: TGTGCCAGCAGTTACGGAGCGCGCTACAATGAGCAGTTCTTC
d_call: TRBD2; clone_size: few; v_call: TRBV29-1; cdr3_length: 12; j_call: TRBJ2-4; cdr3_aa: CSVTSGTGEQYF; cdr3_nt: TGCAGCGTCACTAGCGGGACTGGGGAGCAGTACTTC
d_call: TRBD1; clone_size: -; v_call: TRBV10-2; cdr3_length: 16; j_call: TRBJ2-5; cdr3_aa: CAGSEGALGPQETQYF; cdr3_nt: TGCGCCGGCAGTGAGGGGGCCCTTGGGCCCCAGGAGACCCAGTACTTC
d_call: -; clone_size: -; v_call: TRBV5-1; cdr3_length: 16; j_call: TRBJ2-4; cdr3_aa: CASSLERELVKNVQYF; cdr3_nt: TGCGCCAGCAGCTTGGAACGGGAGCTGGTCAAAAACGTTCAGTACTTC
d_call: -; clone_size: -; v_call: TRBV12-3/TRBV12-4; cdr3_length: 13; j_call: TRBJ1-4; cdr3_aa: CASSGPGPEKLFF; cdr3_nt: TGTGCCAGCTCCGGGCCGGGCCCTGAAAAACTGTTTTTT
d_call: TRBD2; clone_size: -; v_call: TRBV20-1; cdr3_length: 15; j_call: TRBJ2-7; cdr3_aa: CSARDIASGIYEQYF; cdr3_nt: TGCAGTGCTAGAGATATCGCTAGCGGGATCTACGAGCAGTACTTC
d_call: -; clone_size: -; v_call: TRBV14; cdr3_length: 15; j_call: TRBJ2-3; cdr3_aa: CASSQELGAGDTQYF; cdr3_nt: TGTGCCAGCAGCCAAGAATTGGGGGCAGGGGATACGCAGTATTTT
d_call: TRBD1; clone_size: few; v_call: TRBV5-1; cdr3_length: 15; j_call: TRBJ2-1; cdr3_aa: CASQGEPSADNEQFF; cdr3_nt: TGCGCCAGCCAGGGGGAACCATCCGCCGACAATGAGCAGTTCTTC
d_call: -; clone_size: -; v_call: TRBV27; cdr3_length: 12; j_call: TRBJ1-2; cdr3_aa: CASSFDADGYTF; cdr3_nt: TGTGCCAGCAGTTTCGACGCGGATGGCTACACCTTC
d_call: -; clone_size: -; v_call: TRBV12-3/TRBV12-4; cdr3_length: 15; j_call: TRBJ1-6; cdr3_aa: CASKGSMLGNSPLHF; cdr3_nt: TGTGCCAGCAAGGGGAGCATGTTAGGGAATTCACCCCTCCACTTT
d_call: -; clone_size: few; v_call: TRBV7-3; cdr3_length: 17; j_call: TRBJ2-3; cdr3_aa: CASSLTRASTTADTQYF; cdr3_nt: TGTGCCAGCAGCTTAACTCGTGCCTCTACAACTGCAGATACGCAGTATTTT
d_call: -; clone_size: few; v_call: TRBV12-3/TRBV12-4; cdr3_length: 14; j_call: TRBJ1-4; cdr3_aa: CASSLARVQEKLFF; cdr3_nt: TGTGCCAGCAGTTTAGCCAGGGTGCAAGAAAAACTGTTTTTT
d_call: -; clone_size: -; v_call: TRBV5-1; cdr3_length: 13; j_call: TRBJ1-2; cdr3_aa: CASSTQGGYGYTF; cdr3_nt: TGCGCCAGCAGCACACAGGGTGGCTATGGCTACACCTTC